Sequencing of this TCR beta chain was carried out in a study of T cell responses to AZD1222 COVID-19 vaccine. The CDR3 is 18 amino acids. Germline V gene data show CDR1 as KGHDR and CDR2 as SFDVKD. The ends were cut back, 3 bases at V and 1 base at J, with 17 bases in the middle. Clones were read by immunoSEQ multiplex PCR, and TCRdb kept only the in-frame ones, dropping some. The data hold 83,000 or so clones, with around 87% observed a single time. The receptor was isolated from an adult in good health. The gene calls are TRBV24-1 and TRBJ2-2; tentatively, D is TRBD2 (6 bases). Sample: peripheral blood, taken on day 0 of MenACWY control vaccination. The chain's CDR3 is CATSDPPGREGNTGELFF. The CDR3 DNA reads as TGTGCCACCAGTGATCCGCCCGGGAGAGAAGGGAACACCGGGGAGCTGTTTTTT.